This T cell receptor (beta chain) appears in the sequencing data of a study of blood T cell repertoires in COVID-19. Across the whole study: COVID-19 samples, acute and convalescent, were from the United States, Italy and Spain. The analysed material was cDNA or gDNA that came from T cells, B-cell-depleted T cells, or PBMCs.

CDR3 length: 13 amino acids. Unmatched junction bases numbered 5, after V lost 5 bases and J lost 6 bases. Germline CDR1 is SGHNT and CDR2 is YYREEE (reference sequence). The sample holds a few counts of this clone. Study processing details: Nucleated cell number was recorded as an estimate derived from reference gene primer amplification. Profiled with immunoSEQ multiplex PCR; TCRdb holds only in-frame clones, not every one. For V, J and clone size, that table is used; D and trimming come from the DNA. The data show about 150,000 clones, 80% seen once. The chain is built from TRBV5-4 and TRBJ1-1; the match to TRBD1 covers 9 bases. This sequence originates from a man in his sixties with acute or convalescent COVID-19. The specimen sequenced was peripheral blood. CDR3 DNA: TGTGCCAGCAGGCCGGACAGGGGCGCTGAAGCTTTCTTT. It specifies CASRPDRGAEAFF.